One and the same sample provided the 18 T cell receptor beta chains below, sequenced in a study of blood T cells in healthy people across ages. The use of a sample-barcoded 5' primer and a J-beta primer mix characterized a second PCR of 7 to 11 cycles. Using its own MiXCR run on the 5' RACE reads, TCRdb lists one record per CDR3 protein. The table lists about 570,000 distinct CDR3 sequences, about 25% of them singletons, with approximately 17% in the top ten. Sequenced sample: blood. Receptors were obtained from a woman aged 70 to 79 in good health.

The chain uses TRBV5-1 and TRBJ2-5; D is perhaps TRBD1 or TRBD2 (7 bases each). TRBJ2-7 explains the end of the DNA better; the J call may be wrong. The germline V gene encodes CDR1 SGHRS and CDR2 YFSETQ. This CDR3 contains 11 residues. CDR3 protein: CATGGAYEQYV. For the CDR3, the DNA is TGCGCCACAGGGGGGGCGTACGAGCAGTACGTC.

V usage is TRBV6-5 and J usage is TRBJ1-1; TRBD1 matches at 10 bases. V was clipped by 6 bases and J by 0 bases; unmatched bases: 7. CDR1 is MNHEY, CDR2 SVGAGI, per germline. This CDR3 is built from 16 residues. The CDR3, as DNA: TGTGCCAGCAGCACCGGGACAGGGGACATGAACACTGAAGCTTTCTTT. Protein sequence: CASSTGTGDMNTEAFF.

The table lists this clonotype with a few counts. Since a much larger clone is just one base distant, this may be a read error. The rearrangement uses TRBV18 and TRBJ2-7, with D perhaps matching TRBD2 (7 bases). The CDR3 has 15 residues. Germline V CDR1 and CDR2: KGHSH, LQKENI. As DNA, the CDR3 is TGTGTCAGCTCACCAAAGGGGGGGTATTCCTACGAGCAGTACTTC. Translation gives CVSSPKGGYSYEQYF. Full variable domain (outside the CDR3, taken from reference TRBV18 and TRBJ2-7): NAGVMQNPRHLVRRRGQEARLRCSPMKGHSHVYWYRQLPEEGLKFMVYLQKENIIDESGMPKERFSAEFPKEGPSILRIQQVVRGDSAAYFCVSSPKGGYSYEQYFGPGTRLTVT.

The chain couples TRBV6-6 to TRBJ2-5; 7 positions match TRBD1. This CDR3 has 15 residues. V lost 5 bases to trimming and J lost 7 bases; unmatched junction nucleotides: 13. The germline CDR1 and CDR2 sequences are MNHNY and SVGAGI (reference sequence). CDR3 coding DNA: TGTGCCAGCAGTAGGGGGCTGGTGGTAGGGGGGACCCAGTACTTC. Residues: CASSRGLVVGGTQYF.

This clonotype was observed a few times. The gene calls are TRBV4-1 and TRBJ2-7; D might be TRBD2 (5 bases). Trimming removed 4 bases from V and 0 bases from J, with 10 bases in between. Germline-derived CDR1 and CDR2 are MGHRA and YSYEKL. This CDR3 has 14 residues. The CDR3 bases are TGCGCCAGCAGCCGGGTTGGGAGCTCCTACGAGCAGTACTTC. Translating gives CASSRVGSSYEQYF.

This rearrangement joins TRBV9 to TRBJ2-1; D is unresolved. The J call may be incorrect, as the DNA end agrees better with TRBJ2-7. This CDR3 spans 15 amino acids. CDR1 SGDLS and CDR2 YYNGEE come from the germline V gene. CDR3 sequence reads: CASSPRPLQNYEQYF. The CDR3 region has the DNA TGTGCCAGCAGCCCTCGTCCACTCCAGAACTACGAGCAGTACTTC.

The sample holds a few counts of this clonotype. The rearrangement joins TRBV5-1 to TRBJ1-1, with a possible D match to TRBD1 (6 bases). The V and J ends lost 3 bases and 0 bases respectively, with 9 bases between them. This CDR3 spans 14 amino acids. Germline CDR1 reads SGHRS; CDR2 reads YFSETQ. CDR3 in DNA: TGCGCCAGCAGCTACAGGGAAATGAACACTGAAGCTTTCTTT. This gives the protein CASSYREMNTEAFF.

This clonotype was detected a few times. The V gene is TRBV9, the J gene TRBJ1-2; D gene uncertain. V was clipped by 6 bases and J by 7 bases, with 13 bases between them. Germline V gene lookup returns CDR1 SGDLS and CDR2 YYNGEE. The CDR3 length is 12 residues. The CDR3 here is CASNQPRAGYTF. CDR3 coding DNA: TGTGCCAGCAACCAACCTCGGGCTGGCTACACCTTC.

In its sample, this clonotype was seen a few times. The CDR3 spells CASSTGFNQPQHF. The CDR3 coding sequence is TGTGCCAGCAGCACAGGTTTCAATCAGCCCCAGCATTTT. The rearrangement joins TRBV3-1 to TRBJ1-5, with D tentatively TRBD1 (5 bases). The germline V gene encodes CDR1 LGHDT and CDR2 YNNKEL (reference sequence). This CDR3 is built from 13 residues. V was shortened by 5 bases and J by 3 bases, with 8 bases between the two germline ends.

This clonotype was seen a single time. V gene TRBV7-9 combines with J gene TRBJ1-4; 9 nucleotides line up with TRBD1. This CDR3 is 16 amino acids long. V lost 2 bases to trimming and J lost 5 bases; unmatched junction nucleotides: 6. Germline V lookup: CDR1 SEHNR, CDR2 FQNEAQ (reference sequence). The CDR3 region is CASSLREGQGNEKLFF. The CDR3 bases are TGTGCCAGCAGCTTAAGAGAAGGACAGGGGAATGAAAAACTGTTTTTT.

The chain employs TRBV20-1 and TRBJ1-6; perhaps TRBD1 as D (5 bases). This CDR3 comprises 13 residues. V was clipped by 1 base and J by 10 bases, with 11 bases between them. Germline V gene lookup returns CDR1 DFQATT and CDR2 SNEGSKA (reference sequence). CDR3 sequence reads: CSARGQGSSPLHF. In DNA form, the CDR3 reads TGCAGTGCTAGAGGGCAGGGAAGCTCACCCCTCCACTTT.

The CDR3 sequence is CASSQARQGGRTQYF. CDR3 DNA: TGTGCCAGCAGCCAAGCACGACAGGGCGGCCGGACCCAGTACTTC. J is TRBJ2-5 and V is TRBV3-1; TRBD1 aligns across 7 bases. After removal of 1 base from V and 7 bases from J, the junction contained 9 bases not matched to a gene. This CDR3 has 15 residues. The V gene's germline CDR1 is LGHDT and CDR2 YNNKEL (reference sequence).

V is TRBV6-1 and J is TRBJ2-4; no reliable D call. Germline CDR1 reads MNHNS; CDR2 reads SASEGT. This CDR3 has 16 amino acids. The germline V and J ends were trimmed by 1 base and 0 bases, with 10 bases remaining between them. CDR3 coding DNA: TGTGCCAGCAGTGAAGGTTGGAGTCTAGCCAAAAACATTCAGTACTTC. Residues: CASSEGWSLAKNIQYF.

The chain joins TRBV20-1 to TRBJ2-5; 11 positions match TRBD2. Germline V CDR1 and CDR2: DFQATT, SNEGSKA (reference sequence). The V and J ends lost 5 bases and 5 bases, in that order; junction bases with no gene match: 7. This CDR3 is 14 amino acids long. CDR3: CSAPLAGVIETQYF. The CDR3 region has the DNA TGCAGTGCTCCACTAGCGGGGGTTATCGAGACCCAGTACTTC.

Many counts were recorded for this clonotype. DNA for the CDR3: TGTGCCAGCAGCTTCGGACAGGTGAACACTGAAGCTTTCTTT. Its translation is CASSFGQVNTEAFF. The chain combines TRBV7-2 with TRBJ1-1, with TRBD1 identical over 7 bases. Germline loops: CDR1 SGHTA, CDR2 FQGNSA. Trimming took 3 bases from V and 0 from J; bases not matched to a gene: 1. There are 14 residues in the CDR3.

This clonotype was counted between two and nine times. This sequence joins TRBV20-1 and TRBJ2-5; D not certain. The CDR3 is 14 residues long. Germline values: CDR1 DFQATT, CDR2 SNEGSKA (reference sequence). The ends were cut back, 6 bases at V and 5 bases at J, with 19 bases in the middle. The CDR3 region is CSALRSSEEETQYF. CDR3 DNA sequence: TGCAGTGCACTTCGGTCGTCAGAGGAGGAGACCCAGTACTTC.

There are a few counts of this clonotype. This rearrangement joins TRBV20-1 to TRBJ1-1; 8 nucleotides align to TRBD1. Per the germline V gene, CDR1 is DFQATT and CDR2 is SNEGSKA (reference sequence). The CDR3 contains 15 residues. V was clipped by 0 bases and J by 2 bases; unmatched bases: 5. CDR3 sequence reads: CSAREPGQGNTEAFF. CDR3 nucleotide sequence: TGCAGTGCTAGAGAACCAGGACAGGGCAACACTGAAGCTTTCTTT.

This clonotype was detected a few times. The chain has TRBV4-2 and TRBJ2-3; D remains ambiguous. Trimming took off 4 bases at V and 0 bases at J, with 11 bases between the two ends. CDR3 size: 15 residues. Germline V gives CDR1 LGHNA, CDR2 YNFKEQ. The DNA of the CDR3 is TGTGCCAGCAGCCCTGTGGCCTCTAGCACAGATACGCAGTATTTT. Translated: CASSPVASSTDTQYF.